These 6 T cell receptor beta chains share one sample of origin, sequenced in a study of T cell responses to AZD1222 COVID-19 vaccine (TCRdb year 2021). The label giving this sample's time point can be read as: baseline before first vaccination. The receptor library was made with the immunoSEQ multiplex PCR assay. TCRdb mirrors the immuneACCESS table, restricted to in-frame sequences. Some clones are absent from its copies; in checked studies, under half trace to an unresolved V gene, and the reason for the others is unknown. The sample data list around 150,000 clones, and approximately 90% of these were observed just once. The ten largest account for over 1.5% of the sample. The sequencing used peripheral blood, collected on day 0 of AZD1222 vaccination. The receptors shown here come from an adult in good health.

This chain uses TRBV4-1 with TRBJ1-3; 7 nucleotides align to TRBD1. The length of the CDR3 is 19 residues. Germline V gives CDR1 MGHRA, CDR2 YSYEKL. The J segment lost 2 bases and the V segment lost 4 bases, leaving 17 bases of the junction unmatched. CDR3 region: CASSLTAPGGQSPGNTIYF. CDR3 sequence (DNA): TGCGCCAGCAGCCTAACCGCGCCCGGGGGACAGAGCCCTGGAAACACCATATATTTT.

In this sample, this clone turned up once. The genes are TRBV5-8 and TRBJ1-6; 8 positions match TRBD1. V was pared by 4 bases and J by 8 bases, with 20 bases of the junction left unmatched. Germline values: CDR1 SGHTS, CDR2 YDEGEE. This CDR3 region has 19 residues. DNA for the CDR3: TGTGCCAGCAGCCCTGATGAGCGCCGACAGGGGAAATTATATTCACCCCTCCACTTT. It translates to CASSPDERRQGKLYSPLHF.

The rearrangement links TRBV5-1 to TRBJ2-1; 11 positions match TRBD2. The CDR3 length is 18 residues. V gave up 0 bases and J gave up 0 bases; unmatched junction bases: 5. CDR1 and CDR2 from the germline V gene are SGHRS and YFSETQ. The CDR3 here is CASSLVLAGGSSYNEQFF. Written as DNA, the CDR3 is TGCGCCAGCAGCTTGGTGTTAGCGGGAGGGAGCTCCTACAATGAGCAGTTCTTC.

The CDR3 spells CASSARDRGNTEAFF. The DNA for the CDR3 is TGTGCCAGCAGTGCCCGGGACAGGGGTAACACTGAAGCTTTCTTT. The chain recombines TRBV25-1 with TRBJ1-1; 10 positions agree with TRBD1. Germline trimming cut 4 bases from V and 2 bases from J; bases unmatched to any gene: 4. CDR3 size: 15 residues. Germline lookup yields CDR1 MGHDK and CDR2 SYGVNS.

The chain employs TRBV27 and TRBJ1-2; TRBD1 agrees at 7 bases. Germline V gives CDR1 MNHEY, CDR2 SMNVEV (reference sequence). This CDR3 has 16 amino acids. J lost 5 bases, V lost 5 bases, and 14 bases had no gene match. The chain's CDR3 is CASSPEGQSFRYGYTF. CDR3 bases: TGTGCCAGCAGTCCCGAGGGACAGTCCTTTCGGTATGGCTACACCTTC.

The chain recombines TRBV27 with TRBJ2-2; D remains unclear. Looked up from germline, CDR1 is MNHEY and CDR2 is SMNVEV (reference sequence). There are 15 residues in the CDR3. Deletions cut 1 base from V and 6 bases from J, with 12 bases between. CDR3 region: CASSLFSPSSGELFF. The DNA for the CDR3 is TGTGCCAGCAGTTTATTCTCCCCCTCCTCCGGGGAGCTGTTTTTT.